The present TCR beta chain was sequenced within a study of patients and donors after allogeneic stem cell transplantation. Via MiXCR, TCRdb re-called the RT-PCR reads, giving one row per CDR3 protein. The sample lists about a million distinct CDR3 sequences; more than 15% were seen once. Trimming stripped 0 bases from V and 1 base from J, with 12 bases between. The CDR3 totals 16 residues. The germline V gene encodes CDR1 MGHDK and CDR2 SYGVNS. This receptor was identified in a human donor who was either an allogeneic HSCT recipient or a stem cell or donor lymphocyte infusion donor (not recorded which). It is not recorded whose cells these are; they may come from a transplant donor. The specimen sequenced was blood, either unsorted or a sorted T cell fraction (not recorded which). The V and J genes are TRBV25-1 and TRBJ1-1; D remains ambiguous. CDR3 coding DNA: TGTGCCAGCAGTGAATATAAGACCGGAGAGAACACTGAAGCTTTCTTT. This translates into CASSEYKTGENTEAFF.